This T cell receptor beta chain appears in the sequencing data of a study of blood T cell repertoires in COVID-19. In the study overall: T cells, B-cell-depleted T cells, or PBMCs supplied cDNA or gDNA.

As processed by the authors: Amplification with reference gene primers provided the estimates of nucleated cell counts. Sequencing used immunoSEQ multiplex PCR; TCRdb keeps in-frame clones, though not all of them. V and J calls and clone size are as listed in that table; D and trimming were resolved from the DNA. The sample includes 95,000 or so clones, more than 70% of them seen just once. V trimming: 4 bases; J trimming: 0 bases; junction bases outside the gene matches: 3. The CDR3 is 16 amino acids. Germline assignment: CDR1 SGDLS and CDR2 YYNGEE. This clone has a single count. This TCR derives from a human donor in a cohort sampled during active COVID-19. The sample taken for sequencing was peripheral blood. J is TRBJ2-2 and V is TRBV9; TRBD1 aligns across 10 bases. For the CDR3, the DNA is TGTGCCAGCAGCCCCGGGACAGGGGCGAACACCGGGGAGCTGTTTTTT. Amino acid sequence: CASSPGTGANTGELFF. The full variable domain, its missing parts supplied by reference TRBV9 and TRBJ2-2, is DSGVTQTPKHLITATGQRVTLRCSPRSGDLSVYWYQQSLDQGLQFLIQYYNGEERAKGNILERFSAQQFPDLHSELNLSSLELGDSALYFCASSPGTGANTGELFFGEGSRLTVL.